This T cell receptor (beta chain) was sequenced during a study of cytomegalovirus exposure and HLA in healthy donors. Germline CDR1 and CDR2: SGDLS and YYNGEE. The CDR3 has 15 amino acids. With V trimmed by 1 base and J by 3 bases, 3 bases remained unmatched. Vbeta (60) and Jbeta (13) primers were used in the PCR. Profiling relied on immunoSEQ multiplex PCR, and the TCRdb table lists in-frame clones only, not all of them. The record lists 95,000 to 150,000 clones, of which the ten most abundant hold 3.6%. This receptor was taken from a man aged 18 to 29 in good health and CMV-seronegative. The rearrangement uses TRBV9 and TRBJ1-3, with 8 nucleotides matching TRBD1. The sample comprised PBMCs. CDR3 amino acids: CASSVQGAVGNTIYF. CDR3 coding DNA: TGTGCCAGCAGCGTACAGGGGGCAGTTGGAAACACCATATATTTT. Looking up the rest from reference TRBV9 and TRBJ1-3 gives the full variable domain: DSGVTQTPKHLITATGQRVTLRCSPRSGDLSVYWYQQSLDQGLQFLIQYYNGEERAKGNILERFSAQQFPDLHSELNLSSLELGDSALYFCASSVQGAVGNTIYFGEGSWLTVV.